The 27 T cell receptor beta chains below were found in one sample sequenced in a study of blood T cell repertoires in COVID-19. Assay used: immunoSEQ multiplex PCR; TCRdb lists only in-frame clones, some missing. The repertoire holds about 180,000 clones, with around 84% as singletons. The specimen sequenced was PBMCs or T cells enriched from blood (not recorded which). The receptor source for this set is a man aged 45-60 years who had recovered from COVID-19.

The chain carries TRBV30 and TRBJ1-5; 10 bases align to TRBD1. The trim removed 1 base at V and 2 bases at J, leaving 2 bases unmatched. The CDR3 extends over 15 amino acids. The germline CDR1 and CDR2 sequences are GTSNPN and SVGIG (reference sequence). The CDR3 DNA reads TGTGCCTGGAGTGGCGGGACAGGGGGCAATCAGCCCCAGCATTTT. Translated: CAWSGGTGGNQPQHF. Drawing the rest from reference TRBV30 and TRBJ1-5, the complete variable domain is SQTIHQWPATLVQPVGSPLSLECTVEGTSNPNLYWYRQAAGRGLQLLFYSVGIGQISSEVPQNLSASRPQDRQFILSSKKLLLSDSGFYLCAWSGGTGGNQPQHFGDGTRLSIL.

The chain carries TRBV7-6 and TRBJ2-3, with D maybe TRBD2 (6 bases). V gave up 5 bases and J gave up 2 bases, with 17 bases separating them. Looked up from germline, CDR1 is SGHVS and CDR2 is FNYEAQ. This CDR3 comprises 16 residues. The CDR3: CASSPAQGGYTDTQYF. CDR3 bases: TGTGCCAGCAGCCCCGCCCAGGGAGGATACACAGATACGCAGTATTTT.

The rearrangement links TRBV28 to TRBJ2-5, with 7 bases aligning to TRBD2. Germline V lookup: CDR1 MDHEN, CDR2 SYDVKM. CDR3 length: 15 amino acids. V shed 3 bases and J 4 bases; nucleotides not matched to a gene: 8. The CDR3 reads CASSFGGLVGETQYF. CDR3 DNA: TGTGCCAGCAGTTTTGGTGGACTAGTAGGAGAGACCCAGTACTTC.

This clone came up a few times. The CDR3 loop is CASLQGLSLWSPLHF. In nucleotides, the CDR3 is TGTGCCAGCCTCCAGGGGCTGAGCCTTTGGTCACCCCTCCACTTT. The chain is built from TRBV28 and TRBJ1-6; D possibly corresponds to TRBD1 (6 bases). The CDR3 consists of 15 residues. Germline V CDR1 and CDR2: MDHEN, SYDVKM. Trimming removed 8 bases from V and 10 bases from J, with 21 bases in between.

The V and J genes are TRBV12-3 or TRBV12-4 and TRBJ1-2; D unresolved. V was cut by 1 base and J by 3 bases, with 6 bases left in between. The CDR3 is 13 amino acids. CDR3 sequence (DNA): TGTGCCAGCAGTTTAGACATGGACTATGGCTACACCTTC. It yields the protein CASSLDMDYGYTF.

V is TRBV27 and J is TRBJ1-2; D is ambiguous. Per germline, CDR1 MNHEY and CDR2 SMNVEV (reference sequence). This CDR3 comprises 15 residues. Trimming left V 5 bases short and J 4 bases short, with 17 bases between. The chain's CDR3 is CASSTQREGGYGYTF. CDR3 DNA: TGTGCCAGCAGTACCCAACGTGAGGGTGGCTATGGCTACACCTTC.

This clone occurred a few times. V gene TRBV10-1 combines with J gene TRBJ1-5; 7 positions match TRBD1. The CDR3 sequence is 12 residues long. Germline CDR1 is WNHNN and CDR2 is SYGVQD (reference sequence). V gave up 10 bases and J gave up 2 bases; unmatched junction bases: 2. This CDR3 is CATGQGNQPQHF. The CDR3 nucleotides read TGCGCCACCGGACAGGGCAATCAGCCCCAGCATTTT.

The chain's CDR3 is CAWTTDRWETQYF. CDR3 sequence (DNA): TGTGCCTGGACTACGGACAGGTGGGAGACCCAGTACTTC. The V call is TRBV30, the J call TRBJ2-5, with 7 positions matching TRBD1. There are 13 residues in the CDR3. Germline V gives CDR1 GTSNPN, CDR2 SVGIG (reference sequence). V dropped 4 bases and J dropped 5; count of bases not matched to a gene: 7.

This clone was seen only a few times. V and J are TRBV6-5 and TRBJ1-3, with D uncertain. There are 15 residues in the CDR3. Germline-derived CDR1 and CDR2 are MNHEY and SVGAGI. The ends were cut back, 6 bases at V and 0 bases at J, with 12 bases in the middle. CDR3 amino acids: CASSLRWSSGNTIYF. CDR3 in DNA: TGTGCCAGCAGCCTTAGATGGAGCTCTGGAAACACCATATATTTT.

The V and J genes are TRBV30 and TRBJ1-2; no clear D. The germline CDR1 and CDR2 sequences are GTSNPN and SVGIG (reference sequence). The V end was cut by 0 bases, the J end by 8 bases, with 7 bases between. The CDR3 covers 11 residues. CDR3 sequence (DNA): TGTGCCTGGAGTGTTCTGGGCGGCTACACCTTC. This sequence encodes CAWSVLGGYTF.

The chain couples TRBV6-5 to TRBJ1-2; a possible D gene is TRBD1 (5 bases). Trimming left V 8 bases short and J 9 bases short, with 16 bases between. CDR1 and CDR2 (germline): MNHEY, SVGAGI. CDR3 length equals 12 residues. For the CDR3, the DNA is TGTGCCAGCTCATCAGGGTTTGCAAGCTACACCTTC. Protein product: CASSSGFASYTF.

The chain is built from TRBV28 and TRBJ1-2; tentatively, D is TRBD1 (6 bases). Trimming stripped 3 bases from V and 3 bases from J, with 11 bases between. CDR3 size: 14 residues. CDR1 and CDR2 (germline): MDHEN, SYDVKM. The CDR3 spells CASSLVRGDYGYTF. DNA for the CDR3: TGTGCCAGCAGTTTGGTCAGGGGAGACTATGGCTACACCTTC.

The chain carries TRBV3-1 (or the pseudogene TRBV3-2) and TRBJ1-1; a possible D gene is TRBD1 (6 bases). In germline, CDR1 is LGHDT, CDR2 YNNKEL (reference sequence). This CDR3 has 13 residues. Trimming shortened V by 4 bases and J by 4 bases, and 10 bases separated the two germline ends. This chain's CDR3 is CASSPGARTEAFF. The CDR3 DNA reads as TGTGCCAGCAGCCCAGGGGCCCGCACTGAAGCTTTCTTT.

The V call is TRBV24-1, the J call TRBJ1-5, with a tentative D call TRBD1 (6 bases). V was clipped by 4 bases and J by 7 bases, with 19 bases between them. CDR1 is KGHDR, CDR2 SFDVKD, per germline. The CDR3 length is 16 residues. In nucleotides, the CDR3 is TGTGCCACCAGTGAAGGGGGAAGGGGAGAAGGCCAGCCCCAGCATTTT. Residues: CATSEGGRGEGQPQHF.

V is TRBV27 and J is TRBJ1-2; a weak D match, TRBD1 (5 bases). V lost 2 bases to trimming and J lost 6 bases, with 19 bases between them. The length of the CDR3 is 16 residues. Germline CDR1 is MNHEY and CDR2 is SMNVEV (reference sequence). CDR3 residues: CASSLLPGRGSNGYTF. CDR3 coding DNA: TGTGCCAGCAGTTTACTGCCCGGACGGGGGAGCAATGGCTACACCTTC.

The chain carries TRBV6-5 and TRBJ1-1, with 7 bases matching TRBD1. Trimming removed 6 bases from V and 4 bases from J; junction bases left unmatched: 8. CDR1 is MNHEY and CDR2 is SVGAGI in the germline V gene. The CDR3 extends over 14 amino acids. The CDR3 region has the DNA TGTGCCAGCAGCAAACAGGGGTCCTCCACTGAAGCTTTCTTT. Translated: CASSKQGSSTEAFF.

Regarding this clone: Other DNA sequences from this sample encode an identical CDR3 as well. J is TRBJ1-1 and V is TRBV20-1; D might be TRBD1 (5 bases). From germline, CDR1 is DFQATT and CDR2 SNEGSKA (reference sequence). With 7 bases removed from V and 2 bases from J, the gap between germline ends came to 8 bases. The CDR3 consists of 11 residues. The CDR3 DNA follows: TGCAGTGTGCAGGGAAACACTGAAGCTTTCTTT. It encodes CSVQGNTEAFF.

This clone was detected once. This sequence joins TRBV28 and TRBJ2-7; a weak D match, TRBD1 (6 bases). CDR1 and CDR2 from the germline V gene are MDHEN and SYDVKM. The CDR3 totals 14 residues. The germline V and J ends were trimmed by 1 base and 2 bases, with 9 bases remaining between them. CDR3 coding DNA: TGTGCCAGCAGTTTATCAGGGGCGGCCTACGAGCAGTACTTC. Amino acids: CASSLSGAAYEQYF.

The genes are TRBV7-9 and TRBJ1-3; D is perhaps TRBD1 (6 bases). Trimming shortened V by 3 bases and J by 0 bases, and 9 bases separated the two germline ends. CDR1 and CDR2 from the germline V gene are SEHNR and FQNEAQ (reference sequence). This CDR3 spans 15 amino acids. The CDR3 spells CASSFIRGSGNTIYF. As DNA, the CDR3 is TGTGCCAGCAGCTTCATCAGGGGCTCTGGAAACACCATATATTTT.

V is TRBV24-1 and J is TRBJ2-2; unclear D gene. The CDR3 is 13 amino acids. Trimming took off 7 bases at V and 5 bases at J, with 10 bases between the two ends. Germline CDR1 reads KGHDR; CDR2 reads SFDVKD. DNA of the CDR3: TGTGCCACCAGAGCTCCCTCGACCGGGGAGCTGTTTTTT. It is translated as CATRAPSTGELFF.

DNA for the CDR3: TGTGCCAACAAGCGGGACAGCACAGATACGCAGTATTTT. It specifies CANKRDSTDTQYF. The chain uses TRBV6-5 and TRBJ2-3, with 7 bases fitting TRBD2. Germline V gene data show CDR1 as MNHEY and CDR2 as SVGAGI. This CDR3 contains 13 residues. J was trimmed by 0 bases and V by 10 bases; bases with no gene match: 4.

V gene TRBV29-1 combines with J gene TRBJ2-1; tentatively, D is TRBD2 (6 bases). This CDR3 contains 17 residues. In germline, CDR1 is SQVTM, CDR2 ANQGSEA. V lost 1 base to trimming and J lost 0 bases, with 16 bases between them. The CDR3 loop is CSVEALRESGSYNEQFF. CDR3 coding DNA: TGCAGCGTTGAAGCCCTCCGGGAGTCCGGCTCCTACAATGAGCAGTTCTTC.

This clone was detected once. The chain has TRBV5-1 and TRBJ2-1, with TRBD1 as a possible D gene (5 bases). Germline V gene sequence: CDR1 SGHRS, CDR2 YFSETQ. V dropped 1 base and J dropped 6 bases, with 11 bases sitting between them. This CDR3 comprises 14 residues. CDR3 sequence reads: CASSLTTGSNEQFF. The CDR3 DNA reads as TGCGCCAGCAGCTTGACTACAGGTTCCAATGAGCAGTTCTTC.

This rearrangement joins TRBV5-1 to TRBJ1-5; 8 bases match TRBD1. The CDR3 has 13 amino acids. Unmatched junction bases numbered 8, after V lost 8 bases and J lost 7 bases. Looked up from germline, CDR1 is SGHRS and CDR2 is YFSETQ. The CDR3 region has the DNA TGCGCCAGTGGACAGGGTGATGGCCAGCCCCAGCATTTT. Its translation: CASGQGDGQPQHF.

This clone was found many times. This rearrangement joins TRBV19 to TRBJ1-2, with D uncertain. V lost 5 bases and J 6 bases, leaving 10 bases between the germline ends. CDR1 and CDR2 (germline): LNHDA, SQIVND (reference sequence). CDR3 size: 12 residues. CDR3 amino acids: CASSPHRDGYTF. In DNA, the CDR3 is TGTGCCAGTAGTCCACACAGAGATGGCTACACCTTC.

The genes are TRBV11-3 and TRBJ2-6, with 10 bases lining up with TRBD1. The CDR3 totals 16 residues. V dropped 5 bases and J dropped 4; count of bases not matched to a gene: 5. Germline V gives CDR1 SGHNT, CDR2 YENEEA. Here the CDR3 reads CASSRDRGPGANVLTF. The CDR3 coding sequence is TGTGCCAGCAGCCGCGACAGGGGGCCCGGGGCCAACGTCCTGACTTTC.

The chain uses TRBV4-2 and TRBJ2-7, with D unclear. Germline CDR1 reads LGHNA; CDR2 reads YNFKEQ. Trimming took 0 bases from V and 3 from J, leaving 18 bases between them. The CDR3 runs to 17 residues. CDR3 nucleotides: TGTGCCAGCAGCCAAGACTCAGACGTGACGAGAGGCTACGAGCAGTACTTC. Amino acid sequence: CASSQDSDVTRGYEQYF.